This TCR beta chain was identified in a study of cytotoxic CD8 clonotypes in ibrutinib-treated CLL. Overall study: The authors obtained response samples at a median of around 12 months of treatment, range 6 to 36. Study results and limitations: Elevated clonality accompanied ibrutinib response, with a return toward baseline values at progression. Timing of sampling differed between sustained-remission and progressing patients. Clonality (at baseline) was higher than in age-matched healthy donors and tracked circulating CD8+ T-cell counts.

The CDR3 is made up of 14 amino acids. The germline gives CDR1 SGHTS, CDR2 YDEGEE. The V gene lost 3 bases and the J gene lost 5 bases, with 14 bases spanning the gap. A word on this clone: Its antigen is undetermined.

Data came from immunoSEQ multiplex PCR; TCRdb stores just in-frame clones and leaves some out. This table has approximately 330,000 clones, roughly 80% appearing once. This chain links TRBV5-8 with TRBJ2-5; D might be TRBD2 (5 bases). This specimen was PBMCs, taken before ibrutinib treatment. This TCR came from a human donor with chronic lymphocytic leukemia. The CDR3 is CASSSGSPGETQYF. CDR3 bases: TGTGCCAGCAGCTCTGGGTCTCCGGGGGAGACCCAGTACTTC.